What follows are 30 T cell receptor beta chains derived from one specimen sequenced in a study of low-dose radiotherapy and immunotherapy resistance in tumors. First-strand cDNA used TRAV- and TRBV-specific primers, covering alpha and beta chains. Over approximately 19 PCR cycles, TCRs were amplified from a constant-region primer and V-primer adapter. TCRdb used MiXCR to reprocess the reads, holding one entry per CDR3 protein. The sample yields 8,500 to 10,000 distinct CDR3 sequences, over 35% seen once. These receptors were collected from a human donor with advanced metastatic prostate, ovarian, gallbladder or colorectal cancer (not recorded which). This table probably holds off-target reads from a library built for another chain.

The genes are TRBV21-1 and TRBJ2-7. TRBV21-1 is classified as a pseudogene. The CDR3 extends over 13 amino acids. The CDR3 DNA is TGTGCCAGCAGCACCGACAACTCCTACGAGCAGTACTTC. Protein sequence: CASSTDNSYEQYF.

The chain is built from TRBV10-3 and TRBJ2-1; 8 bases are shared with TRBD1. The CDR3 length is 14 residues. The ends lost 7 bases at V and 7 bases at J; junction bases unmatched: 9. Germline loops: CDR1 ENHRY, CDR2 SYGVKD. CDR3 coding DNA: TGTGCCATCAAACCGGGACAGGCCTCAAATGAGCAGTTCTTC. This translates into CAIKPGQASNEQFF.

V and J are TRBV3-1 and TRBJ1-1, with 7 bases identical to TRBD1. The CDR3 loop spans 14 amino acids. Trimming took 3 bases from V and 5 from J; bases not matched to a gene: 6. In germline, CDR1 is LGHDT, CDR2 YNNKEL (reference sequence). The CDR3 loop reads CASSQTTGLTEAFF. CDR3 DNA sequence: TGTGCCAGCAGCCAGACGACAGGGCTTACTGAAGCTTTCTTT.

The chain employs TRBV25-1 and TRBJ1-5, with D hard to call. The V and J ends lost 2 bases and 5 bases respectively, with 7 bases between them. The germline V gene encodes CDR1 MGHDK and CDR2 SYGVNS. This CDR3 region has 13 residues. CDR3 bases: TGTGCCAGCAGTGAAACGGGATATCAGCCCCAGCATTTT. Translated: CASSETGYQPQHF.

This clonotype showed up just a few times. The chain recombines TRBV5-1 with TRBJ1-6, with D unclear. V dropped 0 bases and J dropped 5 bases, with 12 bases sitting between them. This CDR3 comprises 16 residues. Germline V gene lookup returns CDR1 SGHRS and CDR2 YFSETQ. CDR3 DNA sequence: TGCGCCAGCAGCTTGGCCGGGCCAGAAAATAATTCACCCCTCCACTTT. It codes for CASSLAGPENNSPLHF.

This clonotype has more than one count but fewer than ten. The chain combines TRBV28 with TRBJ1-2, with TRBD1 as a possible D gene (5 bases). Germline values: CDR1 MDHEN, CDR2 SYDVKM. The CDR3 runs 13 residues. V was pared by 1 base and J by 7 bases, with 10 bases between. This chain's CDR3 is CASSLSPGTGYTF. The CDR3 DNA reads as TGTGCCAGCAGTTTATCGCCAGGGACTGGCTACACCTTC.

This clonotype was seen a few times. The DNA of the CDR3 is TGTGCCACCAGTGATTTTGCCCACAATGAGCAGTTCTTC. It encodes CATSDFAHNEQFF. The chain links TRBV24-1 to TRBJ2-1; D not certain. Germline V lookup: CDR1 KGHDR, CDR2 SFDVKD. Deletions cut 1 base from V and 5 bases from J, with 5 bases between. The CDR3 is 13 amino acids.

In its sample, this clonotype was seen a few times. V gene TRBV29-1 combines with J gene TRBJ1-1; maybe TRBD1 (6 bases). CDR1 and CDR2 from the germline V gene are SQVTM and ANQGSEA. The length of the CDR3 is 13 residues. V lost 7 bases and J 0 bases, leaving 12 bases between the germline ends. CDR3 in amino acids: CSEDRALNTEAFF. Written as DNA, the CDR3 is TGCAGCGAGGACAGAGCCCTGAACACTGAAGCTTTCTTT.

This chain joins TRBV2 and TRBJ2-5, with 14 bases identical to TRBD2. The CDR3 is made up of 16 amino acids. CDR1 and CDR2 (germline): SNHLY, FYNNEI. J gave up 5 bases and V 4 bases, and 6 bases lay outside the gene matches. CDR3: CASSVIGTSGSETQYF. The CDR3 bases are TGTGCCAGCAGTGTGATAGGGACTAGCGGGAGTGAGACCCAGTACTTC.

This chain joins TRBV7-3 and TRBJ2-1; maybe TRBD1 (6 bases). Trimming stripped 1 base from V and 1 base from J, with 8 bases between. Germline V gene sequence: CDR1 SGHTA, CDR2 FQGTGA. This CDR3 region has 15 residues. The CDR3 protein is CASSLSRGSYNEQFF. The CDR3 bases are TGTGCCAGCAGCTTAAGCAGGGGTTCCTACAATGAGCAGTTCTTC. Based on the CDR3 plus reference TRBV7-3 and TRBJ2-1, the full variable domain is GAGVSQTPSNKVTEKGKYVELRCDPISGHTALYWYRQSLGQGPEFLIYFQGTGAADDSGLPNDRFFAVRPEGSVSTLKIQRTERGDSAVYLCASSLSRGSYNEQFFGPGTRLTVL.

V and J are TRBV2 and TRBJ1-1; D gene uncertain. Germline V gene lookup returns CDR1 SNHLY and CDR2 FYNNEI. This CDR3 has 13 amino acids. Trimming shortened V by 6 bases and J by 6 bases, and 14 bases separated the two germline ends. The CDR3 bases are TGTGCCAGCAGCCCAGGTCCTGACGCTGAAGCTTTCTTT. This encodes CASSPGPDAEAFF. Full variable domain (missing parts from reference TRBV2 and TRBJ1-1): EPEVTQTPSHQVTQMGQEVILRCVPISNHLYFYWYRQILGQKVEFLVSFYNNEISEKSEIFDDQFSVERPDGSNFTLKIRSTKLEDSAMYFCASSPGPDAEAFFGQGTRLTVV.

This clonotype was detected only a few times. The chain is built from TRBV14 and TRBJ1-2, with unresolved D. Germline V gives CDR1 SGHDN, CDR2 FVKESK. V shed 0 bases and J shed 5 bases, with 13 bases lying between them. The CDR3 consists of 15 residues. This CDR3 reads CASSQDPRRNYGYTF. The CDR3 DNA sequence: TGTGCCAGCAGCCAAGATCCAAGACGGAATTATGGCTACACCTTC. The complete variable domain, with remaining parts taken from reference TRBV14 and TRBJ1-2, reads EAGVTQFPSHSVIEKGQTVTLRCDPISGHDNLYWYRRVMGKEIKFLLHFVKESKQDESGMPNNRFLAERTGGTYSTLKVQPAELEDSGVYFCASSQDPRRNYGYTFGSGTRLTVV.

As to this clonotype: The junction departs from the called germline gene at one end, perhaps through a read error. CDR3 bases: TGTGCCAGCAGTGGCGCAGGGCTAGCAAACGTTCAGTACTTC. Residues: CASSGAGLANVQYF. This sequence joins TRBV6-1 and TRBJ2-4, with D perhaps matching TRBD1 or TRBD2 (5 bases each). The CDR3 is 14 residues long. Germline V gene sequence: CDR1 MNHNS, CDR2 SASEGT.

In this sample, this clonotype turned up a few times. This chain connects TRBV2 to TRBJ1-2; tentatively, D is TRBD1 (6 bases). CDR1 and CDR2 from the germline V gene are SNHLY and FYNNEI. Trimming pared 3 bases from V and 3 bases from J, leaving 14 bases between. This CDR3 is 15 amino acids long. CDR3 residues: CASSDWDINYYGYTF. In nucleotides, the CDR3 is TGTGCCAGCAGTGATTGGGACATTAACTACTATGGCTACACCTTC.

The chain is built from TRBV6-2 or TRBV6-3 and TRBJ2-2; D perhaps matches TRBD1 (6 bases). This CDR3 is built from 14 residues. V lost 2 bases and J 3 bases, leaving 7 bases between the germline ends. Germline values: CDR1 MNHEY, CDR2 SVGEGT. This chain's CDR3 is CASSYGQYTGELFF. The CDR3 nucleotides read TGTGCCAGCAGTTACGGACAGTACACCGGGGAGCTGTTTTTT.

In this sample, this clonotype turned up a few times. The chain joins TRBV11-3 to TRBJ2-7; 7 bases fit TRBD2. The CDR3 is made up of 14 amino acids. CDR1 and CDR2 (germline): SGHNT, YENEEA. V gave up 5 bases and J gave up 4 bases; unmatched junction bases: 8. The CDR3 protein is CASSRRLAGYEQYF. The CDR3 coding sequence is TGTGCCAGCAGCCGAAGACTAGCCGGGTACGAGCAGTACTTC.

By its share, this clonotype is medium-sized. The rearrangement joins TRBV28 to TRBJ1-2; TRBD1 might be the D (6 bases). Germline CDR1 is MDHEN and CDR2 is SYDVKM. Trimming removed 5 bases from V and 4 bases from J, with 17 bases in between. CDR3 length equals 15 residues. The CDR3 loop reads CASSTTGKAGYGYTF. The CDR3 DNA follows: TGTGCCAGCAGTACCACAGGGAAGGCCGGCTATGGCTACACCTTC.

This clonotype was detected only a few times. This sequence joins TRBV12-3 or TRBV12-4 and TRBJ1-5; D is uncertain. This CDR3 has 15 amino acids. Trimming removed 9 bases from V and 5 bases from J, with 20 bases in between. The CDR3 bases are TGTGCCAGAAGAAACCGGGATAAACCGGATCAGCCCCAGCATTTT. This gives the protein CARRNRDKPDQPQHF.

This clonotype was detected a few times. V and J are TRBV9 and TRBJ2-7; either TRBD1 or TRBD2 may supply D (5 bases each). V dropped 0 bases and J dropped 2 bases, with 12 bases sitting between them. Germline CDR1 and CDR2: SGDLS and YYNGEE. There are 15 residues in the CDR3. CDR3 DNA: TGTGCCAGCAGCGTAGGGGGGAGTTCTACCTACGAGCAGTACTTC. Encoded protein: CASSVGGSSTYEQYF.

The CDR3: CASTDRGGDEQFF. CDR3 coding DNA: TGTGCCAGCACCGACCGCGGAGGGGATGAGCAGTTCTTC. The gene calls are TRBV2 and TRBJ2-1; D possibly corresponds to TRBD2 (6 bases). V was trimmed by 7 bases and J by 8 bases, leaving 15 bases between them. Germline CDR1 reads SNHLY; CDR2 reads FYNNEI. This CDR3 spans 13 amino acids. The variable domain in full, completed from reference TRBV2 and TRBJ2-1, reads EPEVTQTPSHQVTQMGQEVILRCVPISNHLYFYWYRQILGQKVEFLVSFYNNEISEKSEIFDDQFSVERPDGSNFTLKIRSTKLEDSAMYFCASTDRGGDEQFFGPGTRLTVL.

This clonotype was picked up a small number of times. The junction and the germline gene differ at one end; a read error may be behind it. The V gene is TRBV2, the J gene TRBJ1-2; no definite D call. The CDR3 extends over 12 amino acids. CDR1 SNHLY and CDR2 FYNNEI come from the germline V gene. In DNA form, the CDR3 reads TGTGCCAGCAATGAAGGGAGGAATGGCTACACCTTC. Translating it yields CASNEGRNGYTF.

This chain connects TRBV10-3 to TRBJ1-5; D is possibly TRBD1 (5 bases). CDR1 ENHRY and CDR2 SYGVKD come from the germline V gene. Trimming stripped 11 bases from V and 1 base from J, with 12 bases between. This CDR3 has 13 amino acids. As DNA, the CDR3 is TGTGCCTGGCAGGGACGGAGCAATCAGCCCCAGCATTTT. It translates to CAWQGRSNQPQHF.

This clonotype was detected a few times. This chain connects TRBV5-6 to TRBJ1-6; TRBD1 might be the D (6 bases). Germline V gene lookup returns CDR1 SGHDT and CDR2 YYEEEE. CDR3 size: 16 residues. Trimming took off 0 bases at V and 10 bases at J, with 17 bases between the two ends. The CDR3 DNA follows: TGTGCCAGCAGCTTGGTAGGGGACATCAAGGACTCACCCCTCCACTTT. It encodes CASSLVGDIKDSPLHF.

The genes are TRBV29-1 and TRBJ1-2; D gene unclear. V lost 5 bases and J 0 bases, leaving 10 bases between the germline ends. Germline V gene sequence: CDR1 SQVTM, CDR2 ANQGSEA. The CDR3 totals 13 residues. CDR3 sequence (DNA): TGCAGCGTTCGCGGTAGAGCTAACTATGGCTACACCTTC. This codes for CSVRGRANYGYTF.

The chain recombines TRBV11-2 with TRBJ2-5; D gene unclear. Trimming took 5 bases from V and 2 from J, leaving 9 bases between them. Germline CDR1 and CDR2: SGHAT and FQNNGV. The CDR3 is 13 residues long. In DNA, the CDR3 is TGTGCCAGCAGCCCCGGGCTGCAAGAGACCCAGTACTTC. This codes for CASSPGLQETQYF.

CDR3 bases: TGTGCCAGCAGCTTGGGCGTGCGGGACTACGAGCAGTACTTC. Protein sequence: CASSLGVRDYEQYF. The V gene is TRBV5-4, the J gene TRBJ2-7, with a possible D match to TRBD2 (6 bases). This CDR3 spans 14 amino acids. Germline CDR1 and CDR2: SGHNT and YYREEE (reference sequence). Trimming left V 0 bases short and J 3 bases short, with 10 bases between.

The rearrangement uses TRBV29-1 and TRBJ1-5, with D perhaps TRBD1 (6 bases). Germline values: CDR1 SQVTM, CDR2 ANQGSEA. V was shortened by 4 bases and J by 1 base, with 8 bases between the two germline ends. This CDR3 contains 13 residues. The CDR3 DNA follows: TGCAGCGTTGCAGGGGCGAGCAATCAGCCCCAGCATTTT. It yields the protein CSVAGASNQPQHF.

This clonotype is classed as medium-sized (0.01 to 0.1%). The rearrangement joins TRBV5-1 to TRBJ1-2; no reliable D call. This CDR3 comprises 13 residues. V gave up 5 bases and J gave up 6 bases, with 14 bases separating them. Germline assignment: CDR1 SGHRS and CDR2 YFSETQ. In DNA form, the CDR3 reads TGCGCCAGCAGGCTCGAGCCTGTAGATGGCTACACCTTC. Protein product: CASRLEPVDGYTF.

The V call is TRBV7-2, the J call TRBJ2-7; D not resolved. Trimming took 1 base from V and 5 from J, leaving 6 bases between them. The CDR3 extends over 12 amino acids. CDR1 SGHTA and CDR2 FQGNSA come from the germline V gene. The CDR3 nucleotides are TGTGCCAGCAGCTTAGTTGTCGACGAGCAGTACTTC. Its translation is CASSLVVDEQYF.

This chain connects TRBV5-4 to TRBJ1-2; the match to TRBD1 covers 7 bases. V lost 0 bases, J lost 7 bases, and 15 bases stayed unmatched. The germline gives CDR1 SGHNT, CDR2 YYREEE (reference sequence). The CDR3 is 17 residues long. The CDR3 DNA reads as TGTGCCAGCAGCTTGGGGGCCGACAGGGCTCTCGTTGGTGGCTACACCTTC. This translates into CASSLGADRALVGGYTF.